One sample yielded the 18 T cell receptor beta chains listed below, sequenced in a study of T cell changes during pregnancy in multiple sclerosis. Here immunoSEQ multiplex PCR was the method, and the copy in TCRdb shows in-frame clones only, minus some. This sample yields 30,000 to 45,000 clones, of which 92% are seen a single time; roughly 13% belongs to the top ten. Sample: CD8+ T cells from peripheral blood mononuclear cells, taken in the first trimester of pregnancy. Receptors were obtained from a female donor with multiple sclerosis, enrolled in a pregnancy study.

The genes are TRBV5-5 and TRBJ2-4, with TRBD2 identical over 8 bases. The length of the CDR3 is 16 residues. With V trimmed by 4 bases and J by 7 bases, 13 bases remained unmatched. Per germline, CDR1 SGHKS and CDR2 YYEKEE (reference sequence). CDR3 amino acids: CASSPHGSGDMNIQYF. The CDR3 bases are TGTGCCAGCAGCCCCCATGGTAGCGGGGATATGAACATTCAGTACTTC.

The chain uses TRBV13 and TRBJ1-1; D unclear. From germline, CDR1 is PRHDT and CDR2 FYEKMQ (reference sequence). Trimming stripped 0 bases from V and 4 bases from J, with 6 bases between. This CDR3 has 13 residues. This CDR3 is CASSLGPGTEAFF. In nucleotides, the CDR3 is TGTGCCAGCAGCTTAGGTCCGGGCACTGAAGCTTTCTTT.

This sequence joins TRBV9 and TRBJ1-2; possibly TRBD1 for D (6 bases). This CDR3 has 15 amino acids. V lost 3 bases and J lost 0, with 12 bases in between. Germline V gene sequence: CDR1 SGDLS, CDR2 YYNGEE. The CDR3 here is CASSGDRPANYGYTF. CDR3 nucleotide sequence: TGTGCCAGCAGCGGAGACAGGCCCGCTAACTATGGCTACACCTTC.

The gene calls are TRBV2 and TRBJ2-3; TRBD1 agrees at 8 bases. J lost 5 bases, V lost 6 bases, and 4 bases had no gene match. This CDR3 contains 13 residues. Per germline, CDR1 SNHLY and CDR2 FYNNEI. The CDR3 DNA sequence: TGTGCCAGCAGGGGACAGGTTAAAGATACGCAGTATTTT. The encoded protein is CASRGQVKDTQYF.

The CDR3 here is CASSYGTGGSNYGYTF. CDR3 sequence (DNA): TGTGCCAGTAGTTATGGGACAGGGGGCAGTAACTATGGCTACACCTTC. The rearrangement uses TRBV19 and TRBJ1-2, with 12 bases fitting TRBD1. The CDR3 sequence is 16 residues long. Germline CDR1 reads LNHDA; CDR2 reads SQIVND (reference sequence). After removal of 5 bases from V and 1 base from J, the junction contained 5 bases not matched to a gene.

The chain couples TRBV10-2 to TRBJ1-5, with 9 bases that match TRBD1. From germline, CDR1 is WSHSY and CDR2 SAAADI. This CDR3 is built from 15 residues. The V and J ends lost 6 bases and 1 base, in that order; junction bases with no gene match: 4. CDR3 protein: CASRAGQGSNQPQHF. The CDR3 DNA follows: TGCGCCAGCAGAGCTGGACAGGGGAGCAATCAGCCCCAGCATTTT.

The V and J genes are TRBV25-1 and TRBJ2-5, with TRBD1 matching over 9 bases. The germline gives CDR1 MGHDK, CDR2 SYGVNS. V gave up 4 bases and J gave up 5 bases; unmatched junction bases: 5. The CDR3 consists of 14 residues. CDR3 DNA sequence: TGTGCCAGCAGTGGGACAGGGGATTGGGAGACCCAGTACTTC. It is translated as CASSGTGDWETQYF.

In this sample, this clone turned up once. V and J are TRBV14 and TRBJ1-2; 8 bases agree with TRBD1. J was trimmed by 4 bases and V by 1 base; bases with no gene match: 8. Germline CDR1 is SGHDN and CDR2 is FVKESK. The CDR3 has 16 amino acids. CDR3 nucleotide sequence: TGTGCCAGCAGCCAAGGGGTAGTCGGACAGGGCTATGGCTACACCTTC. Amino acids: CASSQGVVGQGYGYTF.

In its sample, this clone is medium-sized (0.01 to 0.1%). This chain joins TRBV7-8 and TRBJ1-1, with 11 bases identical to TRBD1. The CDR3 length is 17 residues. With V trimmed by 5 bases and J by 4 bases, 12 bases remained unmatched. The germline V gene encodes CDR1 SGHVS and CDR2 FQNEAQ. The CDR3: CASSTPGQGVLGTEAFF. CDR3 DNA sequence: TGTGCCAGCAGCACACCGGGACAGGGGGTTCTGGGCACTGAAGCTTTCTTT.

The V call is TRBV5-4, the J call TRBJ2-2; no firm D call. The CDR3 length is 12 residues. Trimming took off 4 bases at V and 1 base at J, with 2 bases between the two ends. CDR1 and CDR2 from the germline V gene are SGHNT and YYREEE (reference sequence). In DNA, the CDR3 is TGTGCCAGCAGCCTGAACACCGGGGAGCTGTTTTTT. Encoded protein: CASSLNTGELFF.

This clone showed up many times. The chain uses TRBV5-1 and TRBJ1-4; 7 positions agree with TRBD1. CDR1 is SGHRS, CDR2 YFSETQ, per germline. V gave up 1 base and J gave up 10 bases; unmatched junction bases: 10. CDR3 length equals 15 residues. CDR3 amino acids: CASSLLSGGSRKLFF. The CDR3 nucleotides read TGCGCCAGCAGCTTGCTGTCAGGGGGAAGCCGAAAACTGTTTTTT.

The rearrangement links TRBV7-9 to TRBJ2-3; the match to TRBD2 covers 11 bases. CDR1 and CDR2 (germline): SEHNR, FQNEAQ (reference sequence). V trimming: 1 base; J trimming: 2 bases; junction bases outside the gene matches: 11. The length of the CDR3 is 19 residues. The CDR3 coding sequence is TGTGCCAGCAGCTTAGTGGGTAGCGGGGGGGGTCCTCTCACAGATACGCAGTATTTT. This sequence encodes CASSLVGSGGGPLTDTQYF.

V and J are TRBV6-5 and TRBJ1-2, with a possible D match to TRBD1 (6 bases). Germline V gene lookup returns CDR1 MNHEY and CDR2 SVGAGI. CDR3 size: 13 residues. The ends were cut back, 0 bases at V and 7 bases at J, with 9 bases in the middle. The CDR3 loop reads CASSYSGRGGYTF. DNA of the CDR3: TGTGCCAGCAGTTACTCGGGCAGGGGTGGCTACACCTTC.

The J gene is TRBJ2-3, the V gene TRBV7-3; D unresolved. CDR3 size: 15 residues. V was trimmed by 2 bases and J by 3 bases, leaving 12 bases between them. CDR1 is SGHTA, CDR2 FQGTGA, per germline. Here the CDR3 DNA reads TGTGCCAGCAGCTTAGGAGCCACCTCGACAGATACGCAGTATTTT. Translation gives CASSLGATSTDTQYF.

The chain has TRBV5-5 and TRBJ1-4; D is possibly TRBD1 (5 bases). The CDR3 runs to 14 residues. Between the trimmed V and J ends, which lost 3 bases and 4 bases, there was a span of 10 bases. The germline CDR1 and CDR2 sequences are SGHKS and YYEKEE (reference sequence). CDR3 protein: CASSSGGGNEKLFF. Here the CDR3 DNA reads TGTGCCAGCAGCTCGGGCGGGGGTAATGAAAAACTGTTTTTT.

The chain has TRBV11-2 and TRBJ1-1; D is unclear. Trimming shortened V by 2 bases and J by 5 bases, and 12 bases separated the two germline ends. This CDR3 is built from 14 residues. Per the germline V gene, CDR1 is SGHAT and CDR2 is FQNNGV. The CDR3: CASSLRGLGTEAFF. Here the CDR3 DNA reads TGTGCCAGCAGCTTAAGAGGGTTGGGGACTGAAGCTTTCTTT.

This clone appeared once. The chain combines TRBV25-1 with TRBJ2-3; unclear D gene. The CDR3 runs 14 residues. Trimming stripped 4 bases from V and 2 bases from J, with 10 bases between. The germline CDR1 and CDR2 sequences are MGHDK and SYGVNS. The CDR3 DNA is TGTGCCAGCAGTGTCCCATTCCACACAGATACGCAGTATTTT. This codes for CASSVPFHTDTQYF.

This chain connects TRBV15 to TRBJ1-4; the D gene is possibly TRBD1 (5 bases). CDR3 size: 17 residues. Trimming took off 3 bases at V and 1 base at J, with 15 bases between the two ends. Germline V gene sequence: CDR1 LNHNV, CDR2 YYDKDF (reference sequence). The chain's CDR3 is CATSRVGGVQTNEKLFF. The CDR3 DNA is TGTGCCACCAGCAGGGTGGGGGGGGTCCAAACTAATGAAAAACTGTTTTTT.